This TCR beta chain was recorded in a study of regulatory T cells in long-lasting Graves disease. The time point: persistent/refractory GD, antithyroid drugs over 5 years with positive TRAb. Construction of the TCR library relied on RNA isolated from PBMCs. This clonotype was detected ten times or more. Its specificity is unknown. Construction of TCR beta libraries relied on iRepertoire HTBI primers and on Arm-PCR targeting CDR3 regions. MiXCR, applied by TCRdb to the multiplex PCR reads, yields one record per CDR3 protein. The table has some 370,000 distinct CDR3 sequences, under 25% seen once. The CDR3 consists of 13 residues. The ends were cut back, 2 bases at V and 6 bases at J, with 8 bases in the middle. In germline, CDR1 is MNHEY, CDR2 SMNVEV (reference sequence). Broader study findings: Possibly, accuracy suffered from the small sample size. Whereas new patients shared 800 to 1,000 public clonotypes, persistent patients shared more, at approximately 2,500. Preferential use of TRBV28, TRBJ1-2 and TRBJ2-5 was seen in persistent disease.

The chain has TRBV27 and TRBJ1-5, with D unresolved. The starting material was peripheral blood mononuclear cells (PBMCs), obtained when the disease was refractory, from a patient treated with antithyroid drugs. The sequence came from a female donor with Graves disease. CDR3 sequence: CASSLDVGQPQHF. In DNA, the CDR3 is TGTGCCAGCAGTTTAGATGTGGGTCAGCCCCAGCATTTT.